The T cell receptor beta chain under discussion was sequenced for a study of blood T cell repertoires in COVID-19. About the research overall: Material from acute and convalescent COVID-19 was sourced from the United States, Italy and Spain. T cells, B-cell-depleted T cells, or PBMCs supplied cDNA or gDNA.

In the original analysis: Using reference gene primer amplification, nucleated cell counts were estimated. The repertoire was sequenced with immunoSEQ multiplex PCR; TCRdb's copy has only in-frame clones and lacks some. V and J calls and clone size follow that table, whereas D and trimming were derived from the DNA. Among 30,000 to 40,000 clones listed, 85% to 90% were seen once. CDR3 size: 13 residues. Germline V gene data show CDR1 as SEHNR and CDR2 as FQNEAQ (reference sequence). The V end was cut by 1 base, the J end by 5 bases, with 9 bases between. The clonotype comes from a man between 65 and 85 years old with active COVID-19. The chain has TRBV7-9 and TRBJ2-7; weak D call: TRBD1 (6 bases). Specimen: peripheral blood. This CDR3 is CASSLDGGDEQYF. The CDR3, as DNA: TGTGCCAGCAGCTTAGATGGGGGCGACGAGCAGTACTTC.